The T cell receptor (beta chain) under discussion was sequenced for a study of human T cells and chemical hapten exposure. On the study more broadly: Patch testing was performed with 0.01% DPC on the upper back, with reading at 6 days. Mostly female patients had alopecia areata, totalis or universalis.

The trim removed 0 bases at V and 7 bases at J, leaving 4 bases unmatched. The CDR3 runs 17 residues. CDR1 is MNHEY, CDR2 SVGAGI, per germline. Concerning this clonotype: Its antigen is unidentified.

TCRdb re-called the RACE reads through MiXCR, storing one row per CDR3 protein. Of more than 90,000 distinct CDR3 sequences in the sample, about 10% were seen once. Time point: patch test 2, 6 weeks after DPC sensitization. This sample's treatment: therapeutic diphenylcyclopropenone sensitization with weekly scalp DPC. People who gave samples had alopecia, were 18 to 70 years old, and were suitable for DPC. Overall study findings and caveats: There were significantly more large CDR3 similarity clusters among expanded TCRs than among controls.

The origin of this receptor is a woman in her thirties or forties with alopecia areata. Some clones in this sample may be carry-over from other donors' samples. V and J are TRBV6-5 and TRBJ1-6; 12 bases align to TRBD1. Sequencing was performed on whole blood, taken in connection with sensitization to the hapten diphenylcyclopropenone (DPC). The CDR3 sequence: CASSYSGQGARNSPLHF. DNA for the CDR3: TGTGCCAGCAGTTACTCGGGACAGGGGGCTAGAAATTCACCCCTCCACTTT.